These T cell receptor beta chains were read from a single sample in a study of blood T cell repertoires in COVID-19. Sequencing was performed with immunoSEQ multiplex PCR; in TCRdb, only in-frame clones are kept and a portion is missing. The data contain a few hundred thousand clones, roughly 84% of them singletons. Sequences were obtained from peripheral blood. The receptor source for this set is a middle-aged man with acute or convalescent COVID-19. Each CDR3 is given with its conserved first and last residue. Each record gives: V gene, clone size, D gene, J gene, CDR3 protein, CDR3 DNA. The D gene is left open where the match is weak. Clone sizes are given selectively: once, few, many, or a class where the clone is expanded.

V: TRBV4-2; size: NA; D: TRBD1; J: TRBJ2-7; CDR3: CASSLTGQWLHF; DNA: TGTGCCAGCAGCTTAACGGGACAGTGGCTGCACTTC
V: TRBV15; size: NA; D: NA; J: TRBJ1-5; CDR3: CATSRWTEGNQPQHF; DNA: TGTGCCACCAGCAGGTGGACAGAGGGCAATCAGCCCCAGCATTTT
V: TRBV9; size: NA; D: TRBD1; J: TRBJ1-6; CDR3: CASSVDGQGYSPLHF; DNA: TGTGCCAGCAGCGTAGATGGACAGGGGTATTCACCCCTCCACTTT
V: TRBV3-1/TRBV3-2; size: NA; D: NA; J: TRBJ1-2; CDR3: CASTQVDYGGYTF; DNA: TGTGCCAGCACTCAGGTGGACTATGGCGGCTACACCTTC
V: TRBV14; size: once; D: NA; J: TRBJ1-5; CDR3: CASSQRGSNQPQHF; DNA: TGTGCCAGCAGCCAAAGGGGCAGCAATCAGCCCCAGCATTTT
V: TRBV5-1; size: once; D: TRBD2; J: TRBJ2-3; CDR3: CASSLVGYAGLGGMADTQYF; DNA: TGCGCCAGCAGCTTGGTGGGATATGCGGGACTAGGGGGGATGGCAGATACGCAGTATTTT
V: TRBV7-2; size: NA; D: NA; J: TRBJ1-6; CDR3: CASSLVAAKSPLHF; DNA: TGTGCCAGCAGCTTAGTCGCGGCCAAATCACCCCTCCACTTT
V: TRBV2; size: NA; D: TRBD2; J: TRBJ2-5; CDR3: CASSLAGVPQETQYF; DNA: TGTGCCAGCAGTTTAGCGGGGGTGCCCCAAGAGACCCAGTACTTC
V: TRBV27; size: NA; D: TRBD2; J: TRBJ2-2; CDR3: CASSRTSGGIGTGELFF; DNA: TGTGCCAGCAGTCGAACTAGCGGGGGGATCGGGACCGGGGAGCTGTTTTTT
V: TRBV27; size: NA; D: TRBD1; J: TRBJ1-1; CDR3: CASREGAFVNTEAFF; DNA: TGTGCCAGCAGGGAGGGGGCTTTTGTGAACACTGAAGCTTTCTTT
V: TRBV5-1; size: once; D: TRBD1; J: TRBJ2-1; CDR3: CASSLGQGYNEQFF; DNA: TGCGCCAGCAGCCTGGGACAGGGCTACAATGAGCAGTTCTTC
V: TRBV19; size: once; D: NA; J: TRBJ1-1; CDR3: CASSQPGRGTEAFF; DNA: TGTGCCAGTAGTCAGCCCGGGAGGGGCACTGAAGCTTTCTTT
V: TRBV2; size: NA; D: TRBD1; J: TRBJ1-1; CDR3: CASSEPPTPTGGSAEAFF; DNA: TGTGCCAGCAGTGAACCCCCGACCCCGACAGGGGGCAGTGCTGAAGCTTTCTTT
V: TRBV16; size: NA; D: TRBD1; J: TRBJ1-5; CDR3: CASSQLTGAGQPQHF; DNA: TGTGCCAGCAGCCAACTGACAGGGGCTGGTCAGCCCCAGCATTTT
V: TRBV5-1; size: NA; D: TRBD2; J: TRBJ2-2; CDR3: CASSPRAGTSVANTGELFF; DNA: TGCGCCAGCAGCCCCCGGGCCGGGACTAGCGTTGCGAACACCGGGGAGCTGTTTTTT
V: TRBV24-1; size: NA; D: NA; J: TRBJ2-1; CDR3: CATSAQTRDEQFF; DNA: TGTGCCACCAGTGCCCAGACTAGGGATGAGCAGTTCTTC
V: TRBV6-5; size: NA; D: NA; J: TRBJ2-1; CDR3: CASSYSQGSYNEQFF; DNA: TGTGCCAGCAGTTACTCTCAGGGCTCCTACAATGAGCAGTTCTTC
V: TRBV28; size: NA; D: NA; J: TRBJ1-1; CDR3: CASSSSSVNTEAFF; DNA: TGTGCCAGCAGTTCTTCCTCCGTGAACACTGAAGCTTTCTTT
V: TRBV19; size: NA; D: NA; J: TRBJ2-7; CDR3: CASSMYRGGYEQYF; DNA: TGTGCCAGTAGTATGTATAGGGGAGGCTACGAGCAGTACTTC
V: TRBV5-6; size: NA; D: NA; J: TRBJ1-6; CDR3: CASSLSPGSWFSYNSPLHF; DNA: TGTGCCAGCAGCTTGAGTCCAGGTTCTTGGTTCTCCTATAATTCACCCCTCCACTTT
V: TRBV7-3; size: NA; D: TRBD1; J: TRBJ1-2; CDR3: CASSSGTGGYTF; DNA: TGTGCCAGCAGCTCAGGGACAGGCGGCTACACCTTC
V: TRBV19; size: NA; D: TRBD1; J: TRBJ2-3; CDR3: CASRDRGRDTQYF; DNA: TGTGCCAGTAGAGACAGGGGAAGAGATACGCAGTATTTT
V: TRBV14; size: NA; D: NA; J: TRBJ2-7; CDR3: CASSHGYEQYF; DNA: TGTGCCAGCAGCCACGGGTACGAGCAGTACTTC
V: TRBV7-6; size: NA; D: NA; J: TRBJ2-3; CDR3: CASSPDRPGADTQYF; DNA: TGTGCCAGCAGCCCAGACAGGCCCGGGGCGGATACGCAGTATTTT
V: TRBV25-1; size: few; D: TRBD1; J: TRBJ1-2; CDR3: CASSDVQTGGGYTF; DNA: TGTGCCAGCAGTGACGTCCAGACAGGGGGCGGCTACACCTTC
V: TRBV4-1; size: many; D: TRBD1; J: TRBJ2-4; CDR3: CASSQEGGYRGTDIQYF; DNA: TGCGCCAGCAGCCAAGAGGGTGGTTACAGGGGAACTGACATTCAGTACTTC
V: TRBV7-3; size: NA; D: TRBD1; J: TRBJ2-5; CDR3: CASSLHRQGVGETQYF; DNA: TGTGCCAGCAGCCTTCACCGACAGGGTGTTGGGGAGACCCAGTACTTC
V: TRBV6-2/TRBV6-3; size: once; D: NA; J: TRBJ1-1; CDR3: CASSYAPAGTEAFF; DNA: TGTGCCAGCAGTTACGCTCCGGCGGGCACTGAAGCTTTCTTT
V: TRBV19; size: NA; D: NA; J: TRBJ1-1; CDR3: CAIVREAEAFF; DNA: TGTGCCATCGTGCGGGAGGCTGAAGCTTTCTTT
V: TRBV2; size: few; D: NA; J: TRBJ1-5; CDR3: CASSVSGSNQPQHF; DNA: TGTGCCAGCAGTGTGTCAGGGAGCAATCAGCCCCAGCATTTT
V: TRBV2; size: NA; D: NA; J: TRBJ2-7; CDR3: CASSVYEQYF; DNA: TGTGCCAGCAGCGTTTACGAGCAGTACTTC
V: TRBV10-3; size: once; D: NA; J: TRBJ1-5; CDR3: CAISEQGSNQPQHF; DNA: TGTGCCATCAGTGAACAGGGATCCAATCAGCCCCAGCATTTT
V: TRBV5-4; size: NA; D: TRBD1; J: TRBJ2-4; CDR3: CASSLGQGSKNIQYF; DNA: TGTGCCAGCAGCTTGGGACAGGGGTCCAAAAACATTCAGTACTTC
V: TRBV29-1; size: NA; D: NA; J: TRBJ1-6; CDR3: CSVNQGSGSPLHF; DNA: TGCAGCGTTAACCAGGGTTCGGGTTCACCCCTCCACTTT
V: TRBV19; size: NA; D: NA; J: TRBJ1-5; CDR3: CASKESARQPQHF; DNA: TGTGCCAGTAAGGAGTCAGCGAGGCAGCCCCAGCATTTT
V: TRBV30; size: NA; D: TRBD2; J: TRBJ2-1; CDR3: CAWSVGRASSYNEQFF; DNA: TGTGCCTGGAGTGTTGGGAGGGCTAGCTCCTACAATGAGCAGTTCTTC
V: TRBV28; size: NA; D: TRBD1; J: TRBJ1-1; CDR3: CASSPPKGGRTEAFF; DNA: TGTGCCAGCAGCCCCCCGAAAGGGGGCCGCACTGAAGCTTTCTTT